This record looks at one TCR beta chain sequence and its context. Its antigen target is currently unknown. Within one base of it there is no much larger clone, and no base qualities were kept. This sample is part of a study of blood T cell repertoires in COVID-19 (dated by TCRdb to between 2020 and 2021). Study-level background: The collaborator samples originated in the United States, Italy and Spain and spanned the acute and convalescent phases of COVID-19. A de-identified subject ID, COVID-19 status, age in years and sex were almost always included in the sample metadata. The material from the prospective study consisted of cDNA or gDNA derived from T cells, B-cell-depleted T cells, or PBMCs. The repertoires were released in a freely available public database intended as a resource for research on the immune response to SARS-CoV-2. Samples were obtained from the ongoing ImmuneRACE study (first 160 participants) and from some 1,300 subjects provided by 6 global collaborators. Where HLA class I and class II types were available, the types were taken from metadata supplied by the sample provider, not from assay-based typing. The dataset comprised deeply sampled blood TCRbeta repertoires from subjects exposed to, actively infected with, or recovered from COVID-19.

Whole blood was collected in K2EDTA tubes by collaborating institutions according to the institutions' own protocols. For TCRbeta analysis, collaborator samples were shipped as frozen whole blood, as isolated PBMCs, or as DNA extracted from either sample type. TCRbeta CDR3 regions were amplified from genomic DNA by means of the immunoSEQ Assay, a bias-controlled multiplex PCR. As for the authors' bioinformatics: The number of nucleated cells in each sample was estimated by amplification of reference gene primers within the assay. Sequence reads were collapsed and filtered to measure the absolute abundance of every unique TCRbeta CDR3 rearrangement. For each sample, productive Simpson clonality was calculated by taking the square root of Simpson's diversity index across productive rearrangements. Not all clones reach the TCRdb copy of this immuneACCESS table, which keeps in-frame sequences only. Checked studies attribute under half of the gap to unresolved V genes and leave the rest unexplained. V, J and clone size are those of that table, while D and trimming were read from the DNA. This sample comprises around 30,000 clones, approximately 91% of them detected only once. In total, the top ten clones hold roughly 13% of the sample.

V is trimmed back by 5 bases and J by 4 bases, and the junction contains 6 bases that no gene match accounts for. Including cysteine and phenylalanine, the CDR3 has 15 amino acids. The DNA shown is the 45-base CDR3, in frame from base 1. Based on the germline V gene, the CDR1 and CDR2 sequences are SGHVS and FQNEAQ. The paper as a whole reports these results and caveats: Clinical and demographic metadata were provided uncurated, with the amount varying by source and participant.

The sequenced sample consisted of peripheral blood. The TCR sequence derives from a human donor with active COVID-19. The donor label of this sample is uncertain. The chain uses TRBV7-8 and TRBJ1-3, with TRBD1 identical over 9 junction bases. The CDR3 here reads CASSRRTGVGNTIYF. In nucleotide form, the sequence is TGTGCCAGCAGCCGTAGGACAGGGGTGGGAAACACCATATATTTT.